Listed below are T cell receptor beta chains from one sample, sequenced in a study of Graves' ophthalmopathy and Graves' hyperthyroidism. TCRdb ran MiXCR on the multiplex PCR reads and lists one entry per CDR3 protein. In the table there are a few hundred thousand distinct CDR3 sequences, about a sixth of which are singletons. What was sequenced was peripheral blood. Receptor source: an adult woman with stable Graves' hyperthyroidism. The CDR3 runs from the conserved cysteine through the conserved F or W. Fields, in order: clone size, V gene, J gene, D gene, CDR3 DNA, CDR3 protein. A D gene is named only where the DNA matches it firmly. Clone size is not always given. Where it is, it says once, few, many or a class for expanded clones.

NA	TRBV25-1	TRBJ1-2	NA	TGTGCCGGCAGTGAATCGGGAGGGACTAACTATGGCTACACCTTC	CAGSESGGTNYGYTF
many	TRBV6-1	TRBJ1-5	NA	TGTGCCAGCAACCCGTCAGGGGGCAATCAGCCCCAGCATTTT	CASNPSGGNQPQHF
many	TRBV20-1	TRBJ1-1	TRBD1	TGCAGTGCTAGGCTAGGGACAGGGGCAACTGAAGCTTTCTTT	CSARLGTGATEAFF
many	TRBV6-5	TRBJ2-6	NA	TGTGCCAGCAGTTACTCGGCCTCTGGGGCCAACGTCCTGACTTTC	CASSYSASGANVLTF
NA	TRBV3-1	TRBJ2-2	TRBD2	TGTGCCAGCAGCCGTGGGACTAGCGGGACCCACACCGGGGAGCTGTTTTTT	CASSRGTSGTHTGELFF
many	TRBV20-1	TRBJ2-7	TRBD2	TGCAGTGCTAGAGTAGAGCGGGAGGCACCCTACGAGCAGTACTTC	CSARVEREAPYEQYF
few	TRBV29-1	TRBJ1-2	NA	TGCAGCGCCGAATGGGGGATCTATGGCTACACCTTC	CSAEWGIYGYTF
many	TRBV7-9	TRBJ1-1	NA	TGTGCCAGCAGCTCTTCTCCGCACGAAGCTTTCTTT	CASSSSPHEAFF
NA	TRBV19	TRBJ1-1	NA	TGTGCCAGTAGTAGACCGGGACCAACGTGGAACACTGAAGCTTTCTTT	CASSRPGPTWNTEAFF
NA	TRBV6-2/TRBV6-3	TRBJ1-1	NA	TGTGCCAGCAGCCTCGGTACAACATACCGGGGCACTGAAGCTTTCTTT	CASSLGTTYRGTEAFF
many	TRBV4-1	TRBJ1-1	NA	TGCGCCAGCAGCCAATTACAGGGCGAGAACACTGAAGCTTTCTTT	CASSQLQGENTEAFF
many	TRBV27	TRBJ1-2	NA	TGTGCCAGCAGTGGGGACCTCTATGGCTACACCTTC	CASSGDLYGYTF
many	TRBV15	TRBJ1-1	TRBD1	TGTGCCACCAGCCCCGGGACAGAGAACACTGAAGCTTTCTTT	CATSPGTENTEAFF
NA	TRBV28	TRBJ2-2	TRBD2	TGTGCCAGCAGTTTGGGCGGGAGCTGCGGGGAGCTGTTTTTT	CASSLGGSCGELFF
NA	TRBV5-6	TRBJ2-7	NA	TGTGCCAGCAGCCTGAGAATGACCGGCGAGCAGTACTTC	CASSLRMTGEQYF
many	TRBV7-2	TRBJ2-7	TRBD2	TGTGCCAGCAGCCTGACTAGCGCCACCTCCTACGAGCAGTACTTC	CASSLTSATSYEQYF
NA	TRBV20-1	TRBJ1-6	NA	TGCAGTGCTAGAGATCGGGGGCAAGATTCACCCCTCCACTTT	CSARDRGQDSPLHF
many	TRBV24-1	TRBJ2-7	TRBD1	TGTGCCACCAGTGATTCGAGGGGACAGGGGGCTTCGCACGAGCAGTACTTC	CATSDSRGQGASHEQYF
many	TRBV20-1	TRBJ2-3	TRBD2	TGCAGTGCTAGAAATAGCGGGAGGCTCGGGGGTACAGATACGCAGTATTTT	CSARNSGRLGGTDTQYF
many	TRBV28	TRBJ2-7	TRBD2	TGTGCCAGCAGGAGTATCGCTAGCGGAACCTACGAGCAGTACTTC	CASRSIASGTYEQYF
many	TRBV27	TRBJ2-7	TRBD2	TGTGCCAGCAGTAGTAGCGGGGAGAGCTCCTACGAGCAGTACTTC	CASSSSGESSYEQYF
many	TRBV27	TRBJ2-7	TRBD2	TGTGCCAGCAGTTTAGGGACTAGGCCCTACGAGCAGTACTTC	CASSLGTRPYEQYF
many	TRBV7-8	TRBJ1-1	NA	TGTGCCAGCAGCCCGGGGGTTCTCAGGTCGGGTGGCACTGAAGCTTTCTTT	CASSPGVLRSGGTEAFF
few	TRBV19	TRBJ2-7	TRBD2	TGTGCCAGTAGTATTACGGGACTAGCGCTTAGCGAGCAGTACTTC	CASSITGLALSEQYF
NA	TRBV6-2/TRBV6-3	TRBJ1-1	NA	TGTGCCAGCAGGCCCCTGGAGCTCGGCACTGAAGCTTTCTTT	CASRPLELGTEAFF
many	TRBV28	TRBJ2-2	TRBD2	TGTGCCAGCAGGGGTGCGGCGGGAGTAGGCGGGGAGCTGTTTTTT	CASRGAAGVGGELFF
many	TRBV15	TRBJ2-1	TRBD1	TGTGCCACCAGCAGAGATCGCCGACAGGGGGCTTACAATGAGCAGTTCTTC	CATSRDRRQGAYNEQFF
many	TRBV6-1	TRBJ1-1	TRBD1	TGTGCCAGCAGTATGCAGGGGGACACTGAAGCTTTCTTT	CASSMQGDTEAFF
many	TRBV6-5	TRBJ1-5	TRBD1	TGTGCCAGCAGTTACCTTGGACAGGTAAATCAGCCCCAGCATTTT	CASSYLGQVNQPQHF
many	TRBV6-1	TRBJ2-7	TRBD1	TGTGCCAGCTCCCCTGCATTAGGGACAGGTACCTACGAGCAGTACTTC	CASSPALGTGTYEQYF
many	TRBV28	TRBJ2-5	NA	TGTGCCAGCAGTCCCGGGGCTGCAGGAGAAGAGACCCAGTACTTC	CASSPGAAGEETQYF
many	TRBV12-3/TRBV12-4	TRBJ2-7	NA	TGTGCCAGCAGAAGGCCCCTTGAAAACGAGCAGTACTTC	CASRRPLENEQYF
many	TRBV11-2	TRBJ2-5	TRBD2	TGTGCCAGCAGCTTAGGAGCTAGCGGGAGCGGGGAGACCCAGTACTTC	CASSLGASGSGETQYF
many	TRBV15	TRBJ1-2	TRBD1	TGTGCCACCAGCAGAGTTGGACAGGAGAACTATGGCTACACCTTC	CATSRVGQENYGYTF
many	TRBV29-1	TRBJ1-2	NA	TGCAGCGTTGAACCCAGGGATTTCAGTGGCTACACCTTC	CSVEPRDFSGYTF
many	TRBV27	TRBJ2-7	TRBD2	TGTGCCAGCAGTTTAAGGCTAGCGGAGGTTTACGAGCAGTACTTC	CASSLRLAEVYEQYF
NA	TRBV28	TRBJ1-5	TRBD1	TGTGCCAGCAGTTTATTATCAGGGGGTAACAATCAGCCCCAGCATTTT	CASSLLSGGNNQPQHF
many	TRBV10-3	TRBJ1-1	TRBD1	TGTGCCATCAGCGGGACAGGGCTATTGAACACTGAAGCTTTCTTT	CAISGTGLLNTEAFF
many	TRBV6-2/TRBV6-3	TRBJ2-5	NA	TGTGCCAGCAGTTCGCCCCGGACCGCCACGCGGGCCCAGTACTTC	CASSSPRTATRAQYF
once	TRBV6-2/TRBV6-3	TRBJ2-5	NA	TGTGCCAGCAGTTACACAGGGAGCGAGACCCAGTACTTC	CASSYTGSETQYF
NA	TRBV11-2	TRBJ2-7	NA	TGTGCCAGCAGCTTAGAATCAGGGAGCCCCTACGAGCAGTACTTC	CASSLESGSPYEQYF
many	TRBV9	TRBJ2-5	TRBD2	TGTGCCAGCAGCGTAGTAGGTAGCGGGATTGAGACCCAGTACTTC	CASSVVGSGIETQYF